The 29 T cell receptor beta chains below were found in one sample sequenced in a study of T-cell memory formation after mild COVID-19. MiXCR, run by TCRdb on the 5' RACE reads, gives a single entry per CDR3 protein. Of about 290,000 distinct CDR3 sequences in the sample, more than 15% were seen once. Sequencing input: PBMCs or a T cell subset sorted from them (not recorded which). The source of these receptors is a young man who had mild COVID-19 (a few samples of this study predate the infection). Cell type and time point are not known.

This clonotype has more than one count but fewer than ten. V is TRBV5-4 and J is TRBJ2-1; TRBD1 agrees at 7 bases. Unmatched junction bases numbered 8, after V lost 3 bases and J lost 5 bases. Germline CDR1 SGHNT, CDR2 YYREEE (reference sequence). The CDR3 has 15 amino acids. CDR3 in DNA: TGTGCCAGCAGCTCGACAGGGATTTTGGACAATGAGCAGTTCTTC. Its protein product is CASSSTGILDNEQFF.

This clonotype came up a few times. The CDR3 spells CASRGSGTVYEQYV. The CDR3 DNA reads as TGTGCCAGCAGAGGATCCGGGACAGTATACGAGCAGTACGTC. The chain has TRBV6-1 and TRBJ2-7, with 7 nucleotides matching TRBD1. The V gene end was trimmed by 6 bases and the J gene end by 4 bases; junction bases not matched to a gene: 9. Germline V gene lookup returns CDR1 MNHNS and CDR2 SASEGT. The CDR3 is 14 residues long.

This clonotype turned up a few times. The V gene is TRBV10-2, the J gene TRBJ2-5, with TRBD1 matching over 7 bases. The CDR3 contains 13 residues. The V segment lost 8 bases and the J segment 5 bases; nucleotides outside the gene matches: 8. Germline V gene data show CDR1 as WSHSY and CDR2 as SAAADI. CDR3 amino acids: CASSAQGKETQYF. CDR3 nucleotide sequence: TGCGCCAGCTCAGCACAGGGGAAGGAGACCCAGTACTTC.

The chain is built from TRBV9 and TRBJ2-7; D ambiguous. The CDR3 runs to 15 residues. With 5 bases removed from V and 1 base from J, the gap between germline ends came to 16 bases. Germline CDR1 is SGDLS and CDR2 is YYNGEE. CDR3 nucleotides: TGTGCCAGCAGTCAGAGTCCCGAGAAATCCTACGAGCAGTACTTC. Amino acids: CASSQSPEKSYEQYF. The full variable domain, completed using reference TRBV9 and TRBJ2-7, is DSGVTQTPKHLITATGQRVTLRCSPRSGDLSVYWYQQSLDQGLQFLIQYYNGEERAKGNILERFSAQQFPDLHSELNLSSLELGDSALYFCASSQSPEKSYEQYFGPGTRLTVT.

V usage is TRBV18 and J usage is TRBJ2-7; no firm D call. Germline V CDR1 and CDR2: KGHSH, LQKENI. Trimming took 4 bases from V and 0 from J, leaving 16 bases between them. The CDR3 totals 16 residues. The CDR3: CASSLLLRMSSYEQYF. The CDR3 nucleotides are TGTGCCAGCTCACTGCTACTCCGTATGAGCTCCTACGAGCAGTACTTC.

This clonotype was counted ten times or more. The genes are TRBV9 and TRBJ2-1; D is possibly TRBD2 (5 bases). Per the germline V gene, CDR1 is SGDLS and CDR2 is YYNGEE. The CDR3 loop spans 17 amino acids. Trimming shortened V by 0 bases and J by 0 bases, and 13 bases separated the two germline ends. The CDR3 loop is CASSVDGSGSSYNEQFF. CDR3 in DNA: TGTGCCAGCAGCGTAGATGGTTCGGGAAGCTCCTACAATGAGCAGTTCTTC.

CDR3 region: CAISETSGQPYEQYF. DNA for the CDR3: TGTGCCATCAGTGAAACCTCGGGACAGCCCTACGAGCAGTACTTC. This chain links TRBV10-3 with TRBJ2-7, with 7 bases that match TRBD1. Germline loops: CDR1 ENHRY, CDR2 SYGVKD. This CDR3 has 15 residues. The junction had 7 bases not matched to a gene; V was cut back by 3 bases and J by 2 bases.

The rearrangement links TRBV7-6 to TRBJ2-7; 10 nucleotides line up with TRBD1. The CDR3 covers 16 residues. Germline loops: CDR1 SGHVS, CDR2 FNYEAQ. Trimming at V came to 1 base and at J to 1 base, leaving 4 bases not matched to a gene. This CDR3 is CASSLVGQGVSYEQYF. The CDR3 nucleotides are TGTGCCAGCAGCTTAGTTGGACAGGGGGTTTCCTACGAGCAGTACTTC.

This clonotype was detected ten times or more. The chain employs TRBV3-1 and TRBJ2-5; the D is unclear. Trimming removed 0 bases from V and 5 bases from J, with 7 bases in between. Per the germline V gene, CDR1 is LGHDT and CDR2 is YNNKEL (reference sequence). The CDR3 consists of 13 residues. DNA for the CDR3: TGTGCCAGCAGCCAAGAAGGGCAGGAGACCCAGTACTTC. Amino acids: CASSQEGQETQYF.

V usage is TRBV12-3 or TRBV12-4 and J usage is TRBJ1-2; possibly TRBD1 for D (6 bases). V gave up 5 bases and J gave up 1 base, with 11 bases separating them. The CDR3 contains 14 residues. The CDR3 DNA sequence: TGTGCCAGCAGTCCGACAGGACTTAACTATGGCTACACCTTC. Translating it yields CASSPTGLNYGYTF.

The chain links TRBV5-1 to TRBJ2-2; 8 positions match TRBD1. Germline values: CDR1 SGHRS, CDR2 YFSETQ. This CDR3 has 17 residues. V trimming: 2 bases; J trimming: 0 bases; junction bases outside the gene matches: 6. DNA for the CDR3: TGCGCCAGCAGCTTCGTGACAGGGGCCCCGAACACCGGGGAGCTGTTTTTT. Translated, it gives CASSFVTGAPNTGELFF.

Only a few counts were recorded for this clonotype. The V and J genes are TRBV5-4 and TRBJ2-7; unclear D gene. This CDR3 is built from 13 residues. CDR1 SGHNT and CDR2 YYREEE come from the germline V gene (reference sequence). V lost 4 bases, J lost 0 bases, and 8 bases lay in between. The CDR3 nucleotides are TGTGCCAGCAGCAACGACATCTCCTACGAGCAGTACTTC. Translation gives CASSNDISYEQYF.

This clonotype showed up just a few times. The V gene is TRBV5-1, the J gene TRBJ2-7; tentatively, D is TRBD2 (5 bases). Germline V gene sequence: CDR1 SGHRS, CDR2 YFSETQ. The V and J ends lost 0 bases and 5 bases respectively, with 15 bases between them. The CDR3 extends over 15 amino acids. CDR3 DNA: TGCGCCAGCAGCTTGGATACGGGGAATCTTGACGAGCAGTACTTC. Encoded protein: CASSLDTGNLDEQYF.

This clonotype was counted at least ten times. Here the CDR3 reads CASSSSGRGTEAFF. DNA for the CDR3: TGTGCCAGCTCTAGTAGCGGGCGGGGCACTGAAGCTTTCTTT. The rearrangement joins TRBV6-5 to TRBJ1-1; D is uncertain. Germline V gene sequence: CDR1 MNHEY, CDR2 SVGAGI. The CDR3 consists of 14 residues. The V gene lost 8 bases and the J gene lost 4 bases, with 17 bases spanning the gap.

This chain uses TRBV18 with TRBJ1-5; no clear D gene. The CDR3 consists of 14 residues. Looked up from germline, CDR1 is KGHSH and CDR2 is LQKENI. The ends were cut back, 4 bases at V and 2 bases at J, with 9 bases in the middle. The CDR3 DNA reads TGTGCCAGCTCACGGACGGAGGGCAATCAGCCCCAGCATTTT. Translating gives CASSRTEGNQPQHF.

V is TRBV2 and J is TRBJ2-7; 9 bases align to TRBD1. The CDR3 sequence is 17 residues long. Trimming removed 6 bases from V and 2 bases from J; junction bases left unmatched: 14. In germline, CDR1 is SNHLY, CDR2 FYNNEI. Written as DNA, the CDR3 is TGTGCCAGCAGGGGGGACAGGGTAACTCGGAAAGCCTACGAGCAGTACTTC. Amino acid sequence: CASRGDRVTRKAYEQYF.

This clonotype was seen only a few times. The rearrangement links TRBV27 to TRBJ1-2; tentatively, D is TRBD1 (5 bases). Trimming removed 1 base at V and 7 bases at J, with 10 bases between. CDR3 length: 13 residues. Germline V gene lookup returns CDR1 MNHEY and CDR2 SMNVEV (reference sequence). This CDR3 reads CASSLWQGSGYTF. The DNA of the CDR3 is TGTGCCAGCAGTTTATGGCAGGGCAGTGGCTACACCTTC.

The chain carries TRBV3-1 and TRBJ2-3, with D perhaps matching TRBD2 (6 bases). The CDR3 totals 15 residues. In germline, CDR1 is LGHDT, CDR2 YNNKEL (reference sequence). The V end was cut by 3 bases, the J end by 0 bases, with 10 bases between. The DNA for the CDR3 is TGTGCCAGCAGCCACAGGGCGGGGAGCACAGATACGCAGTATTTT. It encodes CASSHRAGSTDTQYF.

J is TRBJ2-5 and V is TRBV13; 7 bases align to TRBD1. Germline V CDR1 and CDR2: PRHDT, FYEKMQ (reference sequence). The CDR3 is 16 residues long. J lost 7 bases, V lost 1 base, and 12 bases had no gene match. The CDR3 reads CASSLVRGIQSGTQYF. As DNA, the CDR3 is TGTGCCAGCAGCTTAGTCAGGGGGATACAGTCGGGGACCCAGTACTTC.

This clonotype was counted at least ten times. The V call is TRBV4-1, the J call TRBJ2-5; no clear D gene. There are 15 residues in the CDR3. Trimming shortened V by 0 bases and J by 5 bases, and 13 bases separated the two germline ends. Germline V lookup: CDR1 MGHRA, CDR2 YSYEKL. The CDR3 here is CASSQDLKGWETQYF. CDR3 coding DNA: TGCGCCAGCAGCCAAGATCTTAAAGGGTGGGAGACCCAGTACTTC.

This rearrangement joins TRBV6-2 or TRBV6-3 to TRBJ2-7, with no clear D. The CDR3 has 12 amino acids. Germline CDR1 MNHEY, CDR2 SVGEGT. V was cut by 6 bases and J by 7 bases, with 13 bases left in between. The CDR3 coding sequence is TGTGCCAGCAGCACAATCACTTGGGAGCAGTACGTC. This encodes CASSTITWEQYV.

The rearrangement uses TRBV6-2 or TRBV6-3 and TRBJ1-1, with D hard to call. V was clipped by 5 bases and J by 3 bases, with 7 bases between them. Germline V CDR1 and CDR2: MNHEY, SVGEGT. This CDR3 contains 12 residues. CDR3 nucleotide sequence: TGTGCCAGCAGTAAACTATACACTGAAGCTTTCTTT. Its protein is CASSKLYTEAFF.

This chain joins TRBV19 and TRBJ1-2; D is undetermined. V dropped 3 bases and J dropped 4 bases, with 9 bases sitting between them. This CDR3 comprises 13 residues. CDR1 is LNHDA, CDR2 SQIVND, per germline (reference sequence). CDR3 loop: CASSMGPAYGYTF. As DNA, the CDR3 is TGTGCCAGTAGTATGGGCCCAGCCTATGGCTACACCTTC.

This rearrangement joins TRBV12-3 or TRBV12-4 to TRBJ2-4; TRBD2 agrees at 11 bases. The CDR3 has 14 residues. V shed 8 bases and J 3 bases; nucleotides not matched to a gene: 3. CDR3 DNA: TGTGCCAGCCTAGCGGGGGGACTCAAAAACATTCAGTACTTC. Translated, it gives CASLAGGLKNIQYF.

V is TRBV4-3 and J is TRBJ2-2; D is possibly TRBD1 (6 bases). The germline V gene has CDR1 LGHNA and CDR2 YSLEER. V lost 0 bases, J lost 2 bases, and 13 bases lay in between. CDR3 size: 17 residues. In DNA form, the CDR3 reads TGCGCCAGCAGCCAAGATTTTGGGACAACAAACACCGGGGAGCTGTTTTTT. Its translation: CASSQDFGTTNTGELFF.

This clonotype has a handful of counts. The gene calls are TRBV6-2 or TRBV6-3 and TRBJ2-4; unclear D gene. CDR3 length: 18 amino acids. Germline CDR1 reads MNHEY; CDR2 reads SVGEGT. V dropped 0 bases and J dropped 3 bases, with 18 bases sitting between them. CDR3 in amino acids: CASSYSMRSGGDKNIQYF. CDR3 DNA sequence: TGTGCCAGCAGTTACTCGATGAGGTCAGGTGGAGACAAAAACATTCAGTACTTC.

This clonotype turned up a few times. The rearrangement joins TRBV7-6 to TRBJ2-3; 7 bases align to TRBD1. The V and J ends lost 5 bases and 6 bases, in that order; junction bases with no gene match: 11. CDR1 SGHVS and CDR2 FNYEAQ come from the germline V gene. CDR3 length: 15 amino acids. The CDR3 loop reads CASSPTVTGEDTQYF. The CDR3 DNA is TGTGCCAGCAGCCCAACGGTTACAGGGGAGGATACGCAGTATTTT.

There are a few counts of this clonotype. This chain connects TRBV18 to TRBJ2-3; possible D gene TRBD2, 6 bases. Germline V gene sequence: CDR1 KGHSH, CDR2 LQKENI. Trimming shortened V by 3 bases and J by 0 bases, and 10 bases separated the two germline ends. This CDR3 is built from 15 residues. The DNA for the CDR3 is TGTGCCAGCTCACCGGTAGCGGATAGCACAGATACGCAGTATTTT. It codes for CASSPVADSTDTQYF.

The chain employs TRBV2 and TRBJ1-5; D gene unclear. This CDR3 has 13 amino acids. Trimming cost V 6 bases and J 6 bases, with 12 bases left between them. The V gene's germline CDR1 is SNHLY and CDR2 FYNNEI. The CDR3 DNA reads TGTGCCAGCAGCGCATCGATCGGTCAGCCCCAGCATTTT. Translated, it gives CASSASIGQPQHF.